What follows are 20 T cell receptor beta chains derived from one specimen sequenced in a study of Graves' ophthalmopathy and Graves' hyperthyroidism (dated by TCRdb to the late 2010s). Sequencing used an Illumina HiSeq 2000. For repertoire sequencing, TCR beta CDR3 regions were amplified from RNA transcripts. HTBI primers and the Qiagen OneStep RT-PCR kit were used in a first-round RT-PCR, which was followed by a second-round multiplex PCR, size selection and purification. The public reads were quality trimmed at Q25 with fastp and then assembled into clones with MiXCR by TCRdb, keeping productive beta chains. Rows are unified per CDR3 protein, each entry keeping the most common DNA and genes. The sample data list roughly 500,000 distinct CDR3 sequences, and approximately 15% of these were observed just once. The ten largest clones represent about a tenth of the sample. Input material: blood. The receptors stem from a woman aged 25 to 39 with Graves' ophthalmopathy. Donor details come from another sample of the same person, matched by shared clones.

Comment on this clonotype: A much larger clone sits a single nucleotide away, making a read error possible. The conserved closing phenylalanine or tryptophan is absent in this CDR3, likely reflecting a read error. The chain carries TRBV10-3 and TRBJ1-2; 10 positions agree with TRBD1. This CDR3 comprises 14 residues. The germline gives CDR1 ENHRY, CDR2 SYGVKD. J lost 6 bases, V lost 10 bases, and 11 bases had no gene match. The DNA for the CDR3 is TGTGCCACCAACCGGGACAGGGGTCAACATGGCTACACCTAC. This codes for CATNRDRGQHGYTY.

In this sample, this clonotype turned up many times. The J gene is TRBJ1-5, the V gene TRBV6-5; D ambiguous. Trimming pared 6 bases from V and 4 bases from J, leaving 13 bases between. CDR3 length equals 14 residues. CDR1 is MNHEY, CDR2 SVGAGI, per germline. DNA for the CDR3: TGTGCCAGCAGGGGCACGAGTCTGAATCAGCCCCAGCATTTT. Protein sequence: CASRGTSLNQPQHF.

This clonotype has just a few counts. V gene TRBV9 combines with J gene TRBJ2-7, with TRBD1 matching over 8 bases. Germline V gene sequence: CDR1 SGDLS, CDR2 YYNGEE. V was clipped by 0 bases and J by 3 bases; unmatched bases: 5. The CDR3 covers 15 residues. The CDR3 DNA reads TGTGCCAGCAGCGTAGGACTCGGACAGGGCTACGAGCAGTACTTC. It translates to CASSVGLGQGYEQYF.

The V call is TRBV30, the J call TRBJ1-5, with D unresolved. Trimming removed 2 bases from V and 0 bases from J, with 11 bases in between. CDR3 length: 15 residues. CDR1 is GTSNPN, CDR2 SVGIG, per germline (reference sequence). The chain's CDR3 is CAWSLPGNSNQPQHF. The DNA for the CDR3 is TGTGCCTGGAGTCTTCCCGGGAATAGCAATCAGCCCCAGCATTTT.

This clonotype showed up many times. The rearrangement uses TRBV12-3 or TRBV12-4 and TRBJ2-5, with TRBD2 matching 11 bases. Trimming cost V 5 bases and J 9 bases; bases outside gene matches: 11. This CDR3 region has 15 residues. The CDR3, as DNA: TGTGCCAGCAGTGCCTCCGGACTAGCGGGTGGGGCCCAGTACTTC. Its protein is CASSASGLAGGAQYF.

This clonotype was seen more than once but under ten times. The chain is built from TRBV4-1 and TRBJ1-5; unclear D gene. Germline values: CDR1 MGHRA, CDR2 YSYEKL. Trimming took off 1 base at V and 0 bases at J, with 10 bases between the two ends. CDR3 size: 16 residues. CDR3 in amino acids: CASSQVEGPSNQPQHF. DNA for the CDR3: TGCGCCAGCAGCCAAGTAGAAGGGCCTAGCAATCAGCCCCAGCATTTT.

This clonotype was counted at least ten times. V and J are TRBV30 and TRBJ2-7; D is tentatively TRBD1 or TRBD2 (6 bases each). This CDR3 region has 14 residues. CDR1 and CDR2 from the germline V gene are GTSNPN and SVGIG (reference sequence). V was shortened by 0 bases and J by 2 bases, with 11 bases between the two germline ends. The CDR3 reads CAWSVRRGTYEQYF. The CDR3 nucleotides are TGTGCCTGGAGTGTACGGAGGGGGACCTACGAGCAGTACTTC. The whole variable domain, filled in from reference TRBV30 and TRBJ2-7, reads SQTIHQWPATLVQPVGSPLSLECTVEGTSNPNLYWYRQAAGRGLQLLFYSVGIGQISSEVPQNLSASRPQDRQFILSSKKLLLSDSGFYLCAWSVRRGTYEQYFGPGTRLTVT.

The chain links TRBV20-1 to TRBJ1-2, with 7 bases lining up with TRBD1. This CDR3 has 14 residues. Germline loops: CDR1 DFQATT, CDR2 SNEGSKA (reference sequence). After removal of 3 bases from V and 3 bases from J, the junction contained 7 bases not matched to a gene. This CDR3 is CSASLTGRYYGYTF. As DNA, the CDR3 is TGCAGTGCTAGTTTGACAGGGAGGTACTATGGCTACACCTTC.

V and J are TRBV7-8 and TRBJ1-5; 7 nucleotides agree with TRBD1. This CDR3 has 14 residues. J lost 5 bases, V lost 1 base, and 2 bases had no gene match. Germline V CDR1 and CDR2: SGHVS, FQNEAQ. CDR3 DNA: TGTGCCAGCAGCTTAGAGGGGGCCGATCAGCCCCAGCATTTT. Translation: CASSLEGADQPQHF.

This chain uses TRBV29-1 with TRBJ2-7; 7 bases match TRBD2. Germline values: CDR1 SQVTM, CDR2 ANQGSEA. V lost 3 bases to trimming and J lost 3 bases; unmatched junction nucleotides: 5. The CDR3 runs to 13 residues. The CDR3 nucleotides read TGCAGCGTTGACGGCCGGGGGGACTACGAGCAGTACTTC. Amino acid sequence: CSVDGRGDYEQYF.

This clonotype was detected ten times or more. CDR3 in amino acids: CASSFGGGGPERSYTF. The CDR3 DNA reads TGTGCCAGCAGTTTCGGTGGGGGGGGTCCCGAAAGGAGCTACACCTTC. The V gene is TRBV28, the J gene TRBJ1-2; maybe TRBD1 (5 bases). The V end lost 3 bases, the J end lost 9 bases, and 23 bases lay between the germline ends. Looked up from germline, CDR1 is MDHEN and CDR2 is SYDVKM. This CDR3 has 16 amino acids.

The chain carries TRBV20-1 and TRBJ2-2; 7 nucleotides line up with TRBD1. This CDR3 comprises 13 residues. Per the germline V gene, CDR1 is DFQATT and CDR2 is SNEGSKA (reference sequence). V lost 5 bases to trimming and J lost 5 bases; unmatched junction nucleotides: 5. Here the CDR3 DNA reads TGCAGTGCTGCCAGGGGGTCGACCGGGGAGCTGTTTTTT. As protein: CSAARGSTGELFF.

This clonotype has at least ten counts. This chain joins TRBV28 and TRBJ1-5, with TRBD1 identical over 12 bases. The trim removed 5 bases at V and 7 bases at J, leaving 9 bases unmatched. Germline assignment: CDR1 MDHEN and CDR2 SYDVKM. This CDR3 contains 16 residues. The CDR3 nucleotides read TGTGCCAGCAGTCCAAGGGGACAGGGGGCTGGCCAGCCCCAGCATTTT. It translates to CASSPRGQGAGQPQHF.

This clonotype was counted many times. CDR3 DNA sequence: TGTGCCAGCAGTTTCCTCGGGACGGAGGGAAACACCATATATTTT. This sequence encodes CASSFLGTEGNTIYF. The chain carries TRBV28 and TRBJ1-3; D might be TRBD1 (5 bases). This CDR3 spans 15 amino acids. Germline V lookup: CDR1 MDHEN, CDR2 SYDVKM. V lost 3 bases and J lost 4, with 13 bases in between. The full variable domain, rest sourced from reference TRBV28 and TRBJ1-3, is DVKVTQSSRYLVKRTGEKVFLECVQDMDHENMFWYRQDPGLGLRLIYFSYDVKMKEKGDIPEGYSVSREKKERFSLILESASTNQTSMYLCASSFLGTEGNTIYFGEGSWLTVV.

At least ten counts were recorded for this clonotype. The chain is built from TRBV6-1 and TRBJ1-1; TRBD1 aligns across 12 bases. From germline, CDR1 is MNHNS and CDR2 SASEGT. J gave up 5 bases and V 8 bases, and 9 bases lay outside the gene matches. The length of the CDR3 is 15 residues. In DNA, the CDR3 is TGTGCCAGCGTCCCGGGACAGGGGGCCGTGACTGAAGCTTTCTTT. This codes for CASVPGQGAVTEAFF.

This clonotype was found many times. The rearrangement links TRBV30 to TRBJ1-3, with D perhaps TRBD1 (6 bases). The V and J ends lost 6 bases and 0 bases respectively, with 12 bases between them. This CDR3 spans 14 amino acids. Germline V gene sequence: CDR1 GTSNPN, CDR2 SVGIG (reference sequence). The CDR3 DNA reads as TGTGCCTGCGGGGGGCGAAGCTCTGGAAACACCATATATTTT. This encodes CACGGRSSGNTIYF.

This clonotype was seen at least ten times. The genes are TRBV7-9 and TRBJ2-5, with D possibly being TRBD1 (5 bases). V dropped 6 bases and J dropped 5 bases, with 13 bases sitting between them. CDR1 and CDR2 (germline): SEHNR, FQNEAQ (reference sequence). This CDR3 is 13 amino acids long. For the CDR3, the DNA is TGTGCCAGCAGTTCAGGGCTGGAGGAGACCCAGTACTTC. Amino acid sequence: CASSSGLEETQYF.

This clonotype occurred many times. A read error may account for a junction end that differs from germline. The rearrangement uses TRBV28 and TRBJ1-2, with unresolved D. The germline V gene has CDR1 MDHEN and CDR2 SYDVKM. This CDR3 comprises 12 residues. CDR3 loop: CASTLSFYGYTF. The CDR3 DNA reads TGTGCCAGCACTTTAAGTTTTTATGGCTACACCTTC.

This clonotype turned up a few times. V is TRBV4-2 and J is TRBJ2-7; 10 bases are a match to TRBD1. This CDR3 has 18 residues. CDR1 is LGHNA, CDR2 YNFKEQ, per germline. With V trimmed by 4 bases and J by 6 bases, 18 bases remained unmatched. The CDR3 DNA sequence: TGTGCCAGCAGCCTTAGCTTATTTTTCGGACAGGGGGACGGCGAGCAGTACTTC. Translated, it gives CASSLSLFFGQGDGEQYF.

This sequence joins TRBV11-1 and TRBJ1-1; TRBD1 matches 9 bases. The J segment lost 0 bases and the V segment lost 5 bases, leaving 7 bases of the junction unmatched. Germline values: CDR1 SGHAT, CDR2 FQDESV (reference sequence). The CDR3 totals 16 residues. CDR3 nucleotides: TGTGCCAGCAGCGCACGGGACAGGGTCCTGAACACTGAAGCTTTCTTT. It encodes CASSARDRVLNTEAFF.